One and the same sample provided the 17 T cell receptor beta chains below, sequenced in a study of identical twins. Using its own MiXCR run on the 5' RACE reads, TCRdb lists one record per CDR3 protein. The table lists 400,000 to 600,000 distinct CDR3 sequences, approximately 20% of them singletons, with around 0.48% in the top ten. These records were also assigned to another study, of yellow fever vaccine responses in identical twins.

The specimen sequenced was CD4+ T cells sorted from blood. The receptors stem from a woman younger than 35 in good health.

The chain joins TRBV29-1 to TRBJ1-2; the D is unclear. Germline lookup yields CDR1 SQVTM and CDR2 ANQGSEA. The CDR3 sequence is 13 residues long. V was cut by 2 bases and J by 4 bases, with 11 bases left in between. The CDR3 spells CSVEMGFGYGYTF. The CDR3 bases are TGCAGCGTTGAAATGGGATTTGGCTATGGCTACACCTTC.

This chain links TRBV10-3 with TRBJ2-7; D is perhaps TRBD1 (5 bases). The V gene's germline CDR1 is ENHRY and CDR2 SYGVKD. V was cut by 10 bases and J by 2 bases, with 15 bases left in between. The CDR3 runs 13 residues. CDR3 coding DNA: TGTGCCACCTCACAGGACCTCACCTACGAGCAGTACTTC. Its translation is CATSQDLTYEQYF.

This clonotype was recorded a few times. The rearrangement joins TRBV12-3 or TRBV12-4 to TRBJ2-2, with D uncertain. Trimming took off 3 bases at V and 0 bases at J, with 8 bases between the two ends. The CDR3 consists of 15 residues. The CDR3 nucleotides read TGTGCCAGCAGTTTTAACGGACCGAACACCGGGGAGCTGTTTTTT. It codes for CASSFNGPNTGELFF.

The chain has TRBV12-3 or TRBV12-4 and TRBJ2-1; no firm D call. V lost 5 bases and J 10 bases, leaving 9 bases between the germline ends. The CDR3 has 11 residues. Here the CDR3 DNA reads TGTGCCAGCAGTATCATAGGGGAGCAGTTCTTC. Amino acid sequence: CASSIIGEQFF.

The chain uses TRBV4-1 and TRBJ2-1; D might be TRBD2 (6 bases). Trimming shortened V by 3 bases and J by 1 base, and 7 bases separated the two germline ends. The CDR3 covers 14 residues. The germline gives CDR1 MGHRA, CDR2 YSYEKL. The CDR3 DNA sequence: TGCGCCAGCAGCCACGGGACTTCCTACAATGAGCAGTTCTTC. Its translation: CASSHGTSYNEQFF.

In this sample, this clonotype turned up many times. The rearrangement uses TRBV12-3 or TRBV12-4 and TRBJ2-2; D possibly corresponds to TRBD1 (5 bases). The germline V and J ends were trimmed by 7 bases and 4 bases, with 13 bases remaining between them. CDR3 length: 14 residues. The CDR3: CASTYQGGTGELFF. CDR3 nucleotides: TGTGCCAGCACGTATCAGGGTGGCACCGGGGAGCTGTTTTTT.

This clonotype was picked up a small number of times. The V gene is TRBV5-1, the J gene TRBJ2-3, with 9 positions matching TRBD1. The CDR3 consists of 13 residues. Germline lookup yields CDR1 SGHRS and CDR2 YFSETQ. V shed 4 bases, J shed 6 bases, and the junction held 3 bases outside the gene matches. Written as DNA, the CDR3 is TGCGCCAGCAGCCGGGACAGGGCCGATACGCAGTATTTT. It yields the protein CASSRDRADTQYF.

This clonotype occurred a few times. The DNA of the CDR3 is TGTGCCAGCTCACCACCCCAGGCCCAGGGAGAGACCCAGTACTTC. Translation gives CASSPPQAQGETQYF. The chain joins TRBV18 to TRBJ2-5; weak D call: TRBD1 (5 bases). CDR1 and CDR2 (germline): KGHSH, LQKENI. V was trimmed by 0 bases and J by 4 bases, leaving 12 bases between them. The CDR3 is 15 residues long.

V gene TRBV3-1 combines with J gene TRBJ2-3; 7 positions agree with TRBD1. This CDR3 comprises 17 residues. V dropped 3 bases and J dropped 0; count of bases not matched to a gene: 9. The V gene's germline CDR1 is LGHDT and CDR2 YNNKEL (reference sequence). The chain's CDR3 is CASSHGQEWASTDTQYF. The CDR3 bases are TGTGCCAGCAGCCACGGACAGGAGTGGGCCAGCACAGATACGCAGTATTTT.

This clonotype was recorded many times. The chain carries TRBV5-1 and TRBJ2-1; the match to TRBD1 covers 9 bases. From germline, CDR1 is SGHRS and CDR2 YFSETQ. This CDR3 is built from 15 residues. V shed 4 bases, J shed 4 bases, and the junction held 6 bases outside the gene matches. The CDR3 region is CASSPGQGPYNEQFF. The DNA of the CDR3 is TGCGCCAGCAGCCCCGGACAGGGGCCTTACAATGAGCAGTTCTTC.

The V call is TRBV20-1, the J call TRBJ2-1, with 12 bases lining up with TRBD2. Germline V gives CDR1 DFQATT, CDR2 SNEGSKA (reference sequence). This CDR3 has 14 amino acids. J gave up 6 bases and V 5 bases, and 5 bases lay outside the gene matches. The CDR3 region has the DNA TGCAGTGCTTCCCGGACTAGCGGGGCCAATGAGCAGTTCTTC. Amino acid sequence: CSASRTSGANEQFF.

There are a few counts of this clonotype. The chain carries TRBV12-3 or TRBV12-4 and TRBJ1-1, with D unclear. This CDR3 is built from 13 residues. Between the trimmed V and J ends, which lost 3 bases and 1 base, there was a span of 6 bases. The CDR3 nucleotides read TGTGCCAGCAGTTTCGGATGGAACACTGAAGCTTTCTTT. Translating it yields CASSFGWNTEAFF.

This clonotype was counted a few times. The chain has TRBV7-9 and TRBJ2-1; D not certain. V lost 10 bases and J 4 bases, leaving 14 bases between the germline ends. This CDR3 has 13 residues. Germline V CDR1 and CDR2: SEHNR, FQNEAQ (reference sequence). The CDR3 DNA reads TGTGCCACCCCGTTTGATAGGTACAATGAGCAGTTCTTC. Protein product: CATPFDRYNEQFF.

CDR3 in amino acids: CAIGTSGRWADTQYF. In DNA form, the CDR3 reads TGTGCCATCGGGACTAGCGGGAGGTGGGCAGATACGCAGTATTTT. This rearrangement joins TRBV10-3 to TRBJ2-3, with 15 bases matching TRBD2. The V segment lost 8 bases and the J segment 4 bases; nucleotides outside the gene matches: 4. CDR3 length equals 15 residues. Germline CDR1 is ENHRY and CDR2 is SYGVKD.

This clonotype has only a few counts. CDR3 bases: TGCAGTGCCCCATCGCGGGAGGGCTCCTACAATGAGCAGTTCTTC. Translating it yields CSAPSREGSYNEQFF. The rearrangement joins TRBV20-1 to TRBJ2-1, with TRBD2 matching 9 bases. J gave up 0 bases and V 6 bases, and 6 bases lay outside the gene matches. The CDR3 has 15 amino acids. Germline-derived CDR1 and CDR2 are DFQATT and SNEGSKA (reference sequence).

The J gene is TRBJ2-1, the V gene TRBV18; 7 nucleotides match TRBD1. V trimming: 4 bases; J trimming: 5 bases; junction bases outside the gene matches: 8. CDR3 length equals 15 residues. The germline CDR1 and CDR2 sequences are KGHSH and LQKENI. Here the CDR3 reads CASSLETGIHNEQFF. CDR3 nucleotides: TGTGCCAGCTCACTCGAGACAGGGATCCACAATGAGCAGTTCTTC.

The chain is built from TRBV20-1 and TRBJ2-1; TRBD1 or TRBD2 may be the D gene (6 bases each). The CDR3 contains 17 residues. Germline V gene lookup returns CDR1 DFQATT and CDR2 SNEGSKA (reference sequence). V lost 1 base, J lost 2 bases, and 18 bases lay in between. CDR3: CSARGPGGDGPYNEQFF. CDR3 nucleotides: TGCAGTGCTAGAGGACCCGGGGGCGACGGACCCTACAATGAGCAGTTCTTC.